One sample yielded the 14 T cell receptor beta chains listed below, sequenced in a study of cytomegalovirus exposure and HLA in healthy donors listed by TCRdb under 2017. Library generation was performed with the immunoSEQ multiplex PCR assay. For the multiplex PCR, a mixture combining 60 forward primers for TCR Vbeta segments and 13 reverse primers for TCR Jbeta segments was used. TCRdb stores this immuneACCESS table with in-frame sequences only. Part of the clones is absent; in the studies checked, under half of the shortfall reflects unresolved V genes, and no reason is known for the rest. This sample is represented by about 150,000 clones; roughly 70% of them were singletons. The ten biggest clones cover 1.5% to 2% of the sample. Material: PBMCs. These receptors were obtained from a woman aged 40 to 50 in good health and CMV-seronegative.

The chain carries TRBV19 and TRBJ2-7; the match to TRBD1 covers 10 bases. V shed 5 bases, J shed 4 bases, and the junction held 5 bases outside the gene matches. This CDR3 spans 14 amino acids. Germline CDR1 is LNHDA and CDR2 is SQIVND (reference sequence). The CDR3 reads CASSLPGQGYEQYF. The CDR3 DNA sequence: TGTGCCAGTAGTCTACCGGGACAGGGGTACGAGCAGTACTTC.

The V gene is TRBV19, the J gene TRBJ2-1; 7 bases line up with TRBD1. The CDR3 runs 11 residues. Germline V gene lookup returns CDR1 LNHDA and CDR2 SQIVND (reference sequence). V lost 5 bases, J lost 10 bases, and 2 bases stayed unmatched. DNA for the CDR3: TGTGCCAGTAGTTTAGGGGGCGAGCAGTTCTTC. Its protein product is CASSLGGEQFF.

This chain links TRBV6-1 with TRBJ2-7, with a weak D call TRBD1 (6 bases). This CDR3 contains 16 residues. The ends were cut back, 2 bases at V and 0 bases at J, with 14 bases in the middle. Germline CDR1 and CDR2: MNHNS and SASEGT. CDR3 coding DNA: TGTGCCAGCAGTGAATCTCCAGGGGTCGTCTCCTACGAGCAGTACTTC. Translation: CASSESPGVVSYEQYF.

The rearrangement joins TRBV30 to TRBJ2-1, with D tentatively TRBD1 (6 bases). V lost 5 bases and J lost 7, with 12 bases in between. Germline V gene sequence: CDR1 GTSNPN, CDR2 SVGIG (reference sequence). The CDR3 consists of 12 residues. This CDR3 is CAWAHGQNEQFF. CDR3 sequence (DNA): TGTGCCTGGGCGCACGGACAGAATGAGCAGTTCTTC.

The J gene is TRBJ2-7, the V gene TRBV6-5, with 7 positions matching TRBD2. There are 15 residues in the CDR3. Germline lookup yields CDR1 MNHEY and CDR2 SVGAGI. With 5 bases clipped from V and 1 base from J, the junction kept 8 bases outside the gene matches. Written as DNA, the CDR3 is TGTGCCAGCAGTCGAAGCCCGCGGGGGTCCTACGAGCAGTACTTC. Amino acid sequence: CASSRSPRGSYEQYF.

V usage is TRBV5-4 and J usage is TRBJ2-7, with 7 bases that match TRBD1. With V trimmed by 5 bases and J by 2 bases, 7 bases remained unmatched. Germline V gene data show CDR1 as SGHNT and CDR2 as YYREEE (reference sequence). CDR3 size: 14 residues. The CDR3 coding sequence is TGTGCCAGCAGTTCAGGGGACAGAGCCTACGAGCAGTACTTC. It encodes CASSSGDRAYEQYF.

V gene TRBV13 combines with J gene TRBJ1-2, with TRBD1 matching over 9 bases. Germline trimming cut 5 bases from V and 4 bases from J; bases unmatched to any gene: 8. This CDR3 is built from 15 residues. The germline gives CDR1 PRHDT, CDR2 FYEKMQ (reference sequence). Here the CDR3 reads CASSKYGTGIYGYTF. Here the CDR3 DNA reads TGTGCCAGCAGCAAGTACGGGACAGGGATCTATGGCTACACCTTC.

The V call is TRBV11-3, the J call TRBJ2-1; D call uncertain. Deletions cut 6 bases from V and 0 bases from J, with 12 bases between. Germline V gene data show CDR1 as SGHNT and CDR2 as YENEEA. This CDR3 contains 15 residues. CDR3 protein: CASSRGGFSYNEQFF. As DNA, the CDR3 is TGTGCCAGCAGTAGAGGCGGATTCTCCTACAATGAGCAGTTCTTC.

The V call is TRBV6-5, the J call TRBJ1-5, with 8 bases lining up with TRBD1. This CDR3 has 14 residues. V lost 5 bases, J lost 4 bases, and 4 bases stayed unmatched. CDR1 is MNHEY, CDR2 SVGAGI, per germline. CDR3 DNA sequence: TGTGCCAGCAGTAACAGGGGGTTGAATCAGCCCCAGCATTTT. Amino acids: CASSNRGLNQPQHF.

This chain connects TRBV20-1 to TRBJ2-2; D is undetermined. This CDR3 is built from 11 residues. V gave up 0 bases and J gave up 8 bases, with 4 bases separating them. Germline V gives CDR1 DFQATT, CDR2 SNEGSKA (reference sequence). The CDR3 bases are TGCAGTGCTAGAGACTTAGGGGAGCTGTTTTTT. Protein: CSARDLGELFF.

The J gene is TRBJ2-1, the V gene TRBV28, with TRBD2 identical over 13 bases. The CDR3 runs to 17 residues. CDR1 and CDR2 (germline): MDHEN, SYDVKM. Trimming took 6 bases from V and 3 from J; bases not matched to a gene: 8. CDR3 DNA sequence: TGTGCCAGCAGCCCCCTTAGGACTAGCGGGAGCTACAATGAGCAGTTCTTC. Its translation: CASSPLRTSGSYNEQFF.

This clone was seen only a few times. The J gene is TRBJ1-6, the V gene TRBV30, with 7 bases aligning to TRBD1. The CDR3 is made up of 15 amino acids. CDR1 GTSNPN and CDR2 SVGIG come from the germline V gene (reference sequence). V lost 4 bases, J lost 7 bases, and 10 bases stayed unmatched. CDR3 nucleotides: TGTGCCTGGACCCCTCCAGGGGGGCAGAATTCACCCCTCCACTTT. Translation: CAWTPPGGQNSPLHF.

This clone was counted once. The rearrangement joins TRBV14 to TRBJ1-1; no firm D call. With 0 bases removed from V and 1 base from J, the gap between germline ends came to 6 bases. Germline CDR1 reads SGHDN; CDR2 reads FVKESK. The length of the CDR3 is 14 residues. This CDR3 reads CASSQEPGNTEAFF. As DNA, the CDR3 is TGTGCCAGCAGCCAAGAGCCGGGGAACACTGAAGCTTTCTTT.

The chain has TRBV29-1 and TRBJ1-2; 12 bases map to TRBD1. The V segment lost 4 bases and the J segment 2 bases; nucleotides outside the gene matches: 2. This CDR3 has 14 amino acids. Germline V gene data show CDR1 as SQVTM and CDR2 as ANQGSEA. The CDR3 here is CSVGGTGGNYGYTF. Written as DNA, the CDR3 is TGCAGCGTTGGGGGGACAGGGGGCAACTATGGCTACACCTTC.